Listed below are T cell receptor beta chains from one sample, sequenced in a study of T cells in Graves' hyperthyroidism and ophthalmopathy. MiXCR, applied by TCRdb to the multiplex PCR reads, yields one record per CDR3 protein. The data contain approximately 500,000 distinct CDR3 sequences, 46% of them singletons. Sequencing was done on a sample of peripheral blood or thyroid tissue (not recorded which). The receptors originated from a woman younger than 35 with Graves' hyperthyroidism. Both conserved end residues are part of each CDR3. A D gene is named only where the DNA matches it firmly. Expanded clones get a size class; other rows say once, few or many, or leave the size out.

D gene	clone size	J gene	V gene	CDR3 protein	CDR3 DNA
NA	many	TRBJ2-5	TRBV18	CASSPDTRETQYF	TGTGCCAGCTCACCAGACACTCGAGAGACCCAGTACTTC
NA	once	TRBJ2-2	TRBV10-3	CAISVGRGYTGELFF	TGTGCCATCAGCGTTGGCAGGGGATACACCGGGGAGCTGTTTTTT
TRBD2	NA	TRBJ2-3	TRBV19	CASRRAGATDTQYF	TGTGCCAGTAGGCGAGCGGGAGCTACAGATACGCAGTATTTT
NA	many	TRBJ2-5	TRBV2	CASSEAETQYF	TGTGCCAGCAGTGAGGCAGAGACCCAGTACTTC
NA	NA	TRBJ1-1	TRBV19	CASSSRALTEAFF	TGTGCCAGTAGTAGCCGTGCCCTGACTGAAGCTTTCTTT
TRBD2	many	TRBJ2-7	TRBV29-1	CSVAGIIGTSYEQYF	TGCAGCGTTGCGGGGATTATCGGGACTAGCTACGAGCAGTACTTC
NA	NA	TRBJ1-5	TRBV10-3	CAISNNQPQHF	TGTGCCATCAGTAACAATCAGCCCCAGCATTTT
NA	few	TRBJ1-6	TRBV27	CASSSRTLSSYNSPLHF	TGTGCCAGCAGTTCGAGGACTCTCAGCTCCTATAATTCACCCCTCCACTTT
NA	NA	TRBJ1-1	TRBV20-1	CSARTAYSNTEAFF	TGCAGTGCTAGAACAGCCTACTCGAACACTGAAGCTTTCTTT
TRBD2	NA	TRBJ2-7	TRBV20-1	CSYSGGTYEQYF	TGCAGTTACTCGGGGGGGACCTACGAGCAGTACTTC
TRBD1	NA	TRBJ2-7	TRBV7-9	CASSLYPSSGTEFFYEQYF	TGTGCCAGCAGCTTATACCCGAGCTCCGGGACAGAGTTTTTCTACGAGCAGTACTTC
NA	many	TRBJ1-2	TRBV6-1	CASSDRADYGYTF	TGTGCCAGCAGTGATAGAGCGGACTATGGCTACACCTTC
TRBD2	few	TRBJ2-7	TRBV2	CASRGTSDEQYF	TGTGCCAGCAGGGGGACTAGCGATGAGCAGTACTTC
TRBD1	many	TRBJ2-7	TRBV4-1	CASSHLGRGRYEQYF	TGCGCCAGCAGCCACCTCGGTAGGGGGCGGTACGAGCAGTACTTC